A selection of T cell receptor beta chains follows, all from one sample in a study of T cell responses to AZD1222 COVID-19 vaccine. This table comes from immunoSEQ multiplex PCR, and its TCRdb copy is limited to in-frame clones, with some not included. The sample lists some 120,000 clones, about nine tenths seen once, with approximately 7.6% in the top ten. The material sequenced was peripheral blood, taken on day 0 of AZD1222 vaccination. All receptors derive from an adult in good health. Each CDR3 is given with its conserved first and last residue.

TRBJ2-2 TRBV7-2 CASSLGAAGELFF
TRBJ2-7 TRBV27 CASSSRTGGYEQYF
TRBJ2-1 TRBV10-2 CASSERRRDEQFF
TRBJ2-3 TRBV6-4 CASSDSPDTDTQYF
TRBJ2-1 TRBV24-1 CATSVASAYNEQFF
TRBJ2-2 TRBV5-1 CASSTDGRYMAGELFF
TRBJ2-7 TRBV4-2 CASSQANTGVVGEQYF
TRBJ1-5 TRBV27 CASSLGRGGQPQHF
TRBJ2-1 TRBV28 CASSFKGYNEQFF
TRBJ2-7 TRBV28 CASSLVASGSYEQYF
TRBJ2-3 TRBV24-1 CATSDRPGLAGSDTQYF
TRBJ2-1 TRBV29-1 CSASQGARNEQFF
TRBJ1-4 TRBV2 CASRAPGSPREKLFF
TRBJ2-1 TRBV9 CASSVPGTSASNEQFF
TRBJ2-7 TRBV7-8 CASSRGAGPSYEQYF
TRBJ2-1 TRBV7-2 CASSQLAGGVEQFF
TRBJ1-1 TRBV4-1 CASSSRGVLGEAFF
TRBJ1-5 TRBV28 CASSLTHSGQPQHF
TRBJ1-2 TRBV3-1/TRBV3-2 CASSRADYGYTF
TRBJ2-7 TRBV9 CASSWGRENEQYF
TRBJ1-2 TRBV12-3/TRBV12-4 CASSLGVGYTF
TRBJ2-7 TRBV28 CASSLRQGPSYEQYF
TRBJ2-5 TRBV7-2 CASSLDDRRVWIQETQYF
TRBJ2-3 TRBV7-9 CASSLSWETDTQYF
TRBJ1-6 TRBV7-2 CASILSGYYNSPLHF
TRBJ2-5 TRBV30 CAWSIRGHPRETQYF
TRBJ1-4 TRBV24-1 CATSDGGYNEKLFF
TRBJ2-7 TRBV5-1 CASSHSSKGYEQYF
TRBJ1-5 TRBV29-1 CSVSNSRNQPQHF
TRBJ2-3 TRBV5-1 CASSRGRGETQYF
TRBJ2-3 TRBV12-3/TRBV12-4 CASRLRNTDTQYF
TRBJ2-2 TRBV6-5 CASQRGVYTGELFF
TRBJ2-5 TRBV5-4 CASSLTSGAQETQYF
TRBJ2-1 TRBV7-2 CASSLTQGPISYNEQFF
TRBJ2-1 TRBV4-1 CASSQDGAGGDNEQFF